Following are 18 T cell receptor beta chains from one sample sequenced in a study of cytomegalovirus exposure and HLA in healthy donors. Primers: 60 Vbeta forward and 13 Jbeta reverse. This table comes from immunoSEQ multiplex PCR, and its TCRdb copy is limited to in-frame clones, with some not included. The sample includes around 200,000 clones, 75% to 90% seen only once; the top ten take around 0.3%. Sequencing was done on a sample of PBMCs. All receptors come from a woman aged 25 to 39 in good health and CMV-seronegative.

The V gene is TRBV5-4, the J gene TRBJ2-6, with 9 bases lining up with TRBD1. The CDR3 is 17 residues long. Germline V gene sequence: CDR1 SGHNT, CDR2 YYREEE (reference sequence). J lost 0 bases, V lost 4 bases, and 5 bases had no gene match. The CDR3 region has the DNA TGTGCCAGCAGCGGGGGACAGGGAAACTCTGGGGCCAACGTCCTGACTTTC. Translating it yields CASSGGQGNSGANVLTF.

This clone was counted once. V is TRBV9 and J is TRBJ2-5, with 10 positions matching TRBD2. The germline V gene has CDR1 SGDLS and CDR2 YYNGEE. This CDR3 comprises 16 residues. The ends lost 3 bases at V and 5 bases at J; junction bases unmatched: 10. The CDR3 region is CASSGSGRAFRETQYF. DNA of the CDR3: TGTGCCAGCAGCGGAAGCGGGAGGGCCTTCCGGGAGACCCAGTACTTC. Full variable domain (missing parts from reference TRBV9 and TRBJ2-5): DSGVTQTPKHLITATGQRVTLRCSPRSGDLSVYWYQQSLDQGLQFLIQYYNGEERAKGNILERFSAQQFPDLHSELNLSSLELGDSALYFCASSGSGRAFRETQYFGPGTRLLVL.

A note on this clone: An end of the junction does not agree with germline; a read error may underlie this. This chain connects TRBV6-4 to TRBJ1-3; D is unresolved. The CDR3 sequence is 18 residues long. Per the germline V gene, CDR1 is MRHNA and CDR2 is SNTAGT. The CDR3 spells CTSSDSTIGPRSGNTIYF. CDR3 nucleotides: TGTACCAGCAGTGACTCGACTATCGGGCCGCGCTCTGGAAACACCATATATTTT.

The chain carries TRBV5-1 and TRBJ2-3; possible D gene TRBD2, 5 bases. V lost 3 bases and J lost 6, with 17 bases in between. Germline CDR1 reads SGHRS; CDR2 reads YFSETQ. The CDR3 is 15 amino acids. This chain's CDR3 is CASSSPAARGDTQYF. CDR3 DNA sequence: TGCGCCAGCAGCTCCCCAGCCGCCCGGGGTGATACGCAGTATTTT. The full variable domain, its missing parts supplied by reference TRBV5-1 and TRBJ2-3, is KAGVTQTPRYLIKTRGQQVTLSCSPISGHRSVSWYQQTPGQGLQFLFEYFSETQRNKGNFPGRFSGRQFSNSRSEMNVSTLELGDSALYLCASSSPAARGDTQYFGPGTRLTVL.

The V and J genes are TRBV5-1 and TRBJ2-1; 7 bases are shared with TRBD2. The CDR3 spans 15 residues. Looked up from germline, CDR1 is SGHRS and CDR2 is YFSETQ. V trimming: 1 base; J trimming: 6 bases; junction bases outside the gene matches: 7. The CDR3, as DNA: TGCGCCAGCAGCTTGACACTAGGCGGGGGCAATGAGCAGTTCTTC. This sequence encodes CASSLTLGGGNEQFF.

The genes are TRBV29-1 and TRBJ2-2, with D maybe TRBD1 (6 bases). CDR3 length: 12 residues. The germline V and J ends were trimmed by 7 bases and 5 bases, with 11 bases remaining between them. Germline lookup yields CDR1 SQVTM and CDR2 ANQGSEA. The CDR3 loop is CSATGWTGELFF. The DNA for the CDR3 is TGCAGCGCGACAGGTTGGACCGGGGAGCTGTTTTTT.

This sequence joins TRBV28 and TRBJ2-2, with 10 bases identical to TRBD1. This CDR3 is built from 13 residues. Trimming removed 6 bases from V and 9 bases from J; junction bases left unmatched: 4. Germline CDR1 MDHEN, CDR2 SYDVKM. The CDR3 spells CASRGQGWRELFF. CDR3 sequence (DNA): TGTGCCAGCAGGGGACAGGGGTGGCGGGAGCTGTTTTTT.

The chain links TRBV5-1 to TRBJ2-1; 11 bases are a match to TRBD2. Germline-derived CDR1 and CDR2 are SGHRS and YFSETQ. The CDR3 runs 16 residues. The junction had 4 bases not matched to a gene; V was cut back by 5 bases and J by 0 bases. The CDR3 sequence: CASSKTSGVSYNEQFF. The CDR3 DNA reads TGCGCCAGCAGTAAGACTAGCGGGGTCTCCTACAATGAGCAGTTCTTC.

V is TRBV6-5 and J is TRBJ1-2; D call uncertain. V was shortened by 2 bases and J by 2 bases, with 15 bases between the two germline ends. The CDR3 length is 16 residues. The germline CDR1 and CDR2 sequences are MNHEY and SVGAGI. This CDR3 reads CASSYGPAFYNYGYTF. The CDR3 DNA reads as TGTGCCAGCAGTTACGGGCCAGCATTTTACAACTATGGCTACACCTTC.

CDR3 sequence reads: CATKPGAYEQYF. For the CDR3, the DNA is TGTGCCACTAAGCCGGGGGCCTACGAGCAGTACTTC. The rearrangement uses TRBV28 and TRBJ2-7, with D perhaps matching TRBD2 (6 bases). The CDR3 loop spans 12 amino acids. Germline assignment: CDR1 MDHEN and CDR2 SYDVKM. Trimming took 10 bases from V and 2 from J, leaving 12 bases between them. The whole variable domain, remainder taken from reference TRBV28 and TRBJ2-7, is DVKVTQSSRYLVKRTGEKVFLECVQDMDHENMFWYRQDPGLGLRLIYFSYDVKMKEKGDIPEGYSVSREKKERFSLILESASTNQTSMYLCATKPGAYEQYFGPGTRLTVT.

This chain's CDR3 is CASSNPRGRVYNEQFF. The DNA for the CDR3 is TGTGCCAGCAGTAATCCCCGCGGGAGGGTCTACAATGAGCAGTTCTTC. The chain is built from TRBV27 and TRBJ2-1; TRBD2 matches 9 bases. The V gene end was trimmed by 5 bases and the J gene end by 3 bases; junction bases not matched to a gene: 8. There are 16 residues in the CDR3. Germline V gene data show CDR1 as MNHEY and CDR2 as SMNVEV (reference sequence).

The chain recombines TRBV9 with TRBJ2-2; 8 bases are shared with TRBD2. J gave up 6 bases and V 4 bases, and 11 bases lay outside the gene matches. The germline CDR1 and CDR2 sequences are SGDLS and YYNGEE. This CDR3 has 16 residues. The CDR3 region is CASSPQGRGVSGELFF. The CDR3 DNA sequence: TGTGCCAGCAGCCCCCAGGGGCGGGGGGTCTCCGGGGAGCTGTTTTTT.

This rearrangement joins TRBV9 to TRBJ2-2, with no clear D. V was shortened by 4 bases and J by 2 bases, with 18 bases between the two germline ends. This CDR3 spans 17 amino acids. Germline lookup yields CDR1 SGDLS and CDR2 YYNGEE. The CDR3 DNA reads TGTGCCAGCAGCCCCTTCGGGTATAAGGTTAACACCGGGGAGCTGTTTTTT. It is translated as CASSPFGYKVNTGELFF.

The chain has TRBV4-1 and TRBJ1-5; a possible D gene is TRBD1 (5 bases). This CDR3 comprises 14 residues. The ends were cut back, 1 base at V and 9 bases at J, with 13 bases in the middle. Germline CDR1 MGHRA, CDR2 YSYEKL. The DNA for the CDR3 is TGCGCCAGCAGCCAAGGAGTGGGACTAGGGCCCCAGCATTTT. Its protein is CASSQGVGLGPQHF.

This chain links TRBV19 with TRBJ1-5; D is possibly TRBD1 (6 bases). Germline assignment: CDR1 LNHDA and CDR2 SQIVND (reference sequence). V lost 4 bases and J 2 bases, leaving 12 bases between the germline ends. The CDR3 has 15 residues. CDR3 region: CASSTLDSGNQPQHF. CDR3 nucleotide sequence: TGTGCCAGTAGTACACTGGACAGCGGCAATCAGCCCCAGCATTTT.

This chain links TRBV19 with TRBJ2-1; 8 bases map to TRBD2. Trimming took 3 bases from V and 5 from J; bases not matched to a gene: 9. Germline-derived CDR1 and CDR2 are LNHDA and SQIVND (reference sequence). This CDR3 is built from 16 residues. CDR3 coding DNA: TGTGCCAGTAGTATTACTTCCAGCGGGGGAAACAATGAGCAGTTCTTC. It codes for CASSITSSGGNNEQFF.

This clone was picked up one time. The chain uses TRBV27 and TRBJ2-7, with TRBD1 matching 10 bases. CDR3 size: 17 residues. V gave up 4 bases and J gave up 1 base; unmatched junction bases: 10. Germline lookup yields CDR1 MNHEY and CDR2 SMNVEV (reference sequence). Here the CDR3 reads CASSSTGGAGESYEQYF. Here the CDR3 DNA reads TGTGCCAGCAGTTCGACAGGGGGCGCCGGGGAATCCTACGAGCAGTACTTC.

This chain connects TRBV5-1 to TRBJ2-5; 9 bases are shared with TRBD1. CDR3 length: 17 residues. The J segment lost 3 bases and the V segment lost 2 bases, leaving 11 bases of the junction unmatched. Germline values: CDR1 SGHRS, CDR2 YFSETQ. CDR3: CASSLAFSTGGEETQYF. The CDR3 DNA reads as TGCGCCAGCAGCTTAGCTTTTAGCACAGGGGGCGAAGAGACCCAGTACTTC.